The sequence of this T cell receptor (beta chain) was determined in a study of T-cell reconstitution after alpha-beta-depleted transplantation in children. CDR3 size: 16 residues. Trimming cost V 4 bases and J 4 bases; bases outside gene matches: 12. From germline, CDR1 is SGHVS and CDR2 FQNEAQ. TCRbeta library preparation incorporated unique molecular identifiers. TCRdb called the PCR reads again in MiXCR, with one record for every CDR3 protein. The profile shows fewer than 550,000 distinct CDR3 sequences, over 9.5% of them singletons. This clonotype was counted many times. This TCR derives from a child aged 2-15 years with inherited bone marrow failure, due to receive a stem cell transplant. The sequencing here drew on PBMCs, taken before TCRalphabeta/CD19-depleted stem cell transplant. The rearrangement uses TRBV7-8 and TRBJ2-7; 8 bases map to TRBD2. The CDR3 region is CASSYYLTSAKYEQYF. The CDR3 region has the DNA TGTGCCAGCAGCTATTACTTGACTAGCGCAAAGTACGAGCAGTACTTC.